This T cell receptor (beta chain) was captured in a study of T cell changes during pregnancy in multiple sclerosis (dated 2019 in TCRdb). For the study in its entirety: The study looked at changes in the T cell repertoire across pregnancy in women with multiple sclerosis.

Regarding this clone: Its antigen specificity is not known. It has no much larger one-base neighbor in the sample; base qualities were not kept.

The library relied on the immunoSEQ multiplex PCR assay. TCRdb took over this immuneACCESS table, retaining in-frame rearrangements with V and J assigned. Such tables are incomplete; in checked studies, under half of the missing clones stem from an unresolved V gene, and the remainder is unexplained. The sample includes about 58,000 clones, with 93% observed a single time. More than 3% of the sample rests with the top ten. Taken from cysteine to phenylalanine, the CDR3 has 15 residues. Only CDR3 DNA is held: 45 bases, read in frame from base 1. V is clipped by 5 bases and J by 6 bases, and the sequence between their germline boundaries is 18 bases long. The germline V gene (reference sequence) provides CDR1 SEHNR and CDR2 FQNEAQ.

The sequence derives from a female donor with multiple sclerosis, enrolled in a pregnancy study. The V and J segments used are TRBV7-9 and TRBJ2-3, with the D call tentatively TRBD1 or TRBD2, each fitting 5 bases. The input for sequencing was CD8+ T cells from peripheral blood mononuclear cells, taken in the second trimester of pregnancy. The nucleotide sequence reads as follows: TGTGCCAGCAGCCTAGGGGAGTCATCATACGATACGCAGTATTTT. This yields the protein CASSLGESSYDTQYF.